The 15 T cell receptor beta chains below were found in one sample sequenced in a study of Tregs in tolerant kidney transplant recipients. TCRdb's copy holds only in-frame clones and misses some; the assay was immunoSEQ multiplex PCR. Its clone listing holds 45,000 to 55,000 clones. The sequenced sample was CD4+ T cells from blood, obtained before the transplant. The source is a human donor who received a combined kidney and bone marrow transplant.

As regards this clone: Coverage ceases 3 residues before the CDR3 finishes, and the germline J gene fills in the end. This chain connects TRBV20-1 to TRBJ2-5; 7 bases map to TRBD1. This CDR3 comprises 15 residues. Germline V gene sequence: CDR1 DFQATT, CDR2 SNEGSKA (reference sequence). The V segment lost 5 bases and the J segment 6 bases; nucleotides outside the gene matches: 15. Partial CDR3 DNA: TGCAGTGCTGGGGCCCGACAGGGTGTAGTAAAGACC. Its protein product is CSAGARQGVVKT. The entire CDR3 reads CSAGARQGVVKTQYF.

CDR3 protein: CASSPTPGQGVSPLHF. Incomplete CDR3 DNA: TGTGCCAGCAGCCCGACGCCGGGACAGGGGGTTTCACCC. This sequence joins TRBV6-2 or TRBV6-3 and TRBJ1-6; 11 positions agree with TRBD1. With the read ending 3 residues before the CDR3 end, the germline J gene is used to fill in that end. The trim removed 6 bases at V and 9 bases at J, leaving 10 bases unmatched. The CDR3 runs to 16 residues. Germline V CDR1 and CDR2: MNHEY, SVGEGT.

As regards this clone: The observed sequence ends 3 residues before the CDR3 terminus, with the missing tail filled in from the germline J gene. The chain recombines TRBV7-2 with TRBJ2-7; 12 positions match TRBD2. CDR3 size: 15 residues. Trimming at V came to 3 bases and at J to 2 bases, leaving 2 bases not matched to a gene. CDR1 SGHTA and CDR2 FQGNSA come from the germline V gene. The sequenced CDR3 bases are TGTGCCAGCAGCTTCAGACTAGCGGGAGCCTACGAG. Protein: CASSFRLAGAYE. The full CDR3 sequence reads CASSFRLAGAYEQYF.

As regards this clone: The read ends 3 residues early relative to the CDR3; the germline J gene fills the gap. The V gene is TRBV20-1, the J gene TRBJ1-5, with D tentatively TRBD1 (5 bases). Between the trimmed V and J ends, which lost 4 bases and 6 bases, there was a span of 13 bases. CDR3 length equals 13 residues. CDR1 and CDR2 from the germline V gene are DFQATT and SNEGSKA (reference sequence). The CDR3 loop is CSATQGPSQPQHF. Partial CDR3 DNA: TGCAGTGCTACCCAGGGCCCTAGTCAGCCC.

On this clone itself: The CDR3 is cut off 3 residues early in the read; its end comes from the germline J gene. V is TRBV5-3 and J is TRBJ1-5, with a possible D match to TRBD1 (5 bases). TRBV5-3 is an ORF; its function is uncertain. This CDR3 has 13 amino acids. Trimming took 4 bases from V and 4 from J, leaving 9 bases between them. CDR3 DNA (partial): TGTGCCAGAAGCCTCGACAGTAATCAGCCC. This encodes CARSLDSNQP. The full CDR3 protein is CARSLDSNQPQHF.

Note on this clone: The read comes to an end 3 residues before the CDR3 does, leaving the germline J gene to fill in the end. The V call is TRBV7-9, the J call TRBJ2-5, with TRBD2 matching 10 bases. Germline trimming cut 3 bases from V and 5 bases from J; bases unmatched to any gene: 3. CDR3 size: 14 residues. Germline lookup yields CDR1 SEHNR and CDR2 FQNEAQ (reference sequence). CDR3 in amino acids: CASSFLAGAETQYF. CDR3 DNA (partial): TGTGCCAGCAGCTTCCTAGCGGGAGCGGAGACC.

The sequenced CDR3 bases are TGTGCCAGCAGTCTACAGGGACGAAGCTCCTACAATGAG. Amino acid sequence: CASSLQGRSSYNE. The whole CDR3 sequence is CASSLQGRSSYNEQFF. This chain uses TRBV2 with TRBJ2-1; perhaps TRBD1 as D (6 bases). The CDR3 is cut off 3 residues early in the read; its end comes from the germline J gene. The ends were cut back, 5 bases at V and 0 bases at J, with 14 bases in the middle. The CDR3 has 16 residues. Germline-derived CDR1 and CDR2 are SNHLY and FYNNEI. The full variable domain, its missing parts supplied by reference TRBV2 and TRBJ2-1, is EPEVTQTPSHQVTQMGQEVILRCVPISNHLYFYWYRQILGQKVEFLVSFYNNEISEKSEIFDDQFSVERPDGSNFTLKIRSTKLEDSAMYFCASSLQGRSSYNEQFFGPGTRLTVL.

Here the CDR3 reads CASSLGHKETQYF. CDR3 DNA (partial): TGCGCCAGCAGCTTGGGTCACAAAGAGACC. The rearrangement links TRBV5-1 to TRBJ2-5; unclear D gene. The CDR3 end lies 3 residues beyond the end of the read and is filled in from the germline J gene. Germline loops: CDR1 SGHRS, CDR2 YFSETQ. The germline V and J ends were trimmed by 0 bases and 3 bases, with 6 bases remaining between them. The length of the CDR3 is 13 residues.

Turning to this clone: With the read ending 3 residues before the CDR3 end, the germline J gene is used to fill in that end. This chain uses TRBV5-6 with TRBJ2-7, with 12 bases aligning to TRBD2. J gave up 4 bases and V 3 bases, and 2 bases lay outside the gene matches. The germline gives CDR1 SGHDT, CDR2 YYEEEE. This CDR3 has 14 residues. The part of the CDR3 DNA that was read is TGTGCCAGCAGCTCGACTAGCGGGAGTTACGAG. Protein product: CASSSTSGSYE. The whole CDR3 is CASSSTSGSYEQYF.

To note about this clone: Read coverage stops 3 residues before the CDR3 terminus; the germline J gene supplies the remainder. The chain employs TRBV20-1 and TRBJ2-3; tentative D call: TRBD2 (5 bases). This CDR3 comprises 18 residues. CDR1 is DFQATT and CDR2 is SNEGSKA in the germline V gene (reference sequence). Trimming pared 4 bases from V and 8 bases from J, leaving 31 bases between. CDR3 DNA, as far as it was read: TGCAGTGCTACCTGGTTTGCCCCCATGTCGCGAGGGCCAGCTACG. This encodes CSATWFAPMSRGPAT. The entire CDR3 is CSATWFAPMSRGPATQYF.

Worth noting for this clone: The missing CDR3 end, 3 residues past where the read stops, is filled in from the germline J gene. The J gene is TRBJ2-5, the V gene TRBV14; D is perhaps TRBD1 (6 bases). CDR3 length equals 15 residues. The germline V and J ends were trimmed by 1 base and 5 bases, with 14 bases remaining between them. Germline values: CDR1 SGHDN, CDR2 FVKESK. CDR3 loop: CASSQARGQGETQYF. Partial CDR3 DNA: TGTGCCAGCAGCCAAGCGAGAGGGCAGGGGGAGACC.

Comment on this clone: The read halts 3 residues ahead of the CDR3 end, with the missing end drawn from the germline J gene. The chain combines TRBV5-1 with TRBJ2-5, with TRBD1 matching 7 bases. This CDR3 is built from 15 residues. J gave up 4 bases and V 4 bases, and 10 bases lay outside the gene matches. Germline V gene sequence: CDR1 SGHRS, CDR2 YFSETQ. The sequenced part of the CDR3 DNA is TGCGCCAGCAGCGCAACAGGGGACCGTCGAGAGACC. Translating gives CASSATGDRRET. The entire CDR3 is CASSATGDRRETQYF.

As for this clone: The read stops 3 residues short of the end of the CDR3; the missing end is completed from the germline J gene. The rearrangement joins TRBV5-4 to TRBJ2-7; no reliable D call. CDR3 length: 15 residues. Trimming removed 0 bases from V and 2 bases from J, with 12 bases in between. Germline CDR1 reads SGHNT; CDR2 reads YYREEE (reference sequence). The sequenced CDR3 bases are TGTGCCAGCAGCTTGGAGGGCCTGTGGACCTACGAG. It codes for CASSLEGLWTYE. The entire CDR3 protein is CASSLEGLWTYEQYF.

In regard to this clone: The CDR3 end lies 3 residues beyond the end of the read and is filled in from the germline J gene. This chain uses TRBV18 with TRBJ2-1, with TRBD2 matching over 10 bases. V lost 6 bases to trimming and J lost 1 base; unmatched junction nucleotides: 12. This CDR3 contains 18 residues. Germline-derived CDR1 and CDR2 are KGHSH and LQKENI. The CDR3 DNA, read in part, is TGTGCCAGCTCCCGCAAAGTAGCTAGCGGGAGTTCCTACAATGAG. This sequence encodes CASSRKVASGSSYNE. The CDR3 in its entirety is CASSRKVASGSSYNEQFF. The variable domain in full, with the rest retrieved from reference TRBV18 and TRBJ2-1, is NAGVMQNPRHLVRRRGQEARLRCSPMKGHSHVYWYRQLPEEGLKFMVYLQKENIIDESGMPKERFSAEFPKEGPSILRIQQVVRGDSAAYFCASSRKVASGSSYNEQFFGPGTRLTVL.

The CDR3 is CASSLALSGQGNYGYTF. CDR3 DNA (partial): TGCGCCAGCAGCTTGGCCCTATCGGGACAAGGGAACTATGGC. The chain couples TRBV5-1 to TRBJ1-2, with a tentative D call TRBD1 (6 bases). The read terminates 3 residues ahead of where the CDR3 ends, so the germline J gene completes it. The V gene's germline CDR1 is SGHRS and CDR2 YFSETQ. This CDR3 region has 17 residues. V shed 0 bases and J shed 2 bases, with 17 bases lying between them.